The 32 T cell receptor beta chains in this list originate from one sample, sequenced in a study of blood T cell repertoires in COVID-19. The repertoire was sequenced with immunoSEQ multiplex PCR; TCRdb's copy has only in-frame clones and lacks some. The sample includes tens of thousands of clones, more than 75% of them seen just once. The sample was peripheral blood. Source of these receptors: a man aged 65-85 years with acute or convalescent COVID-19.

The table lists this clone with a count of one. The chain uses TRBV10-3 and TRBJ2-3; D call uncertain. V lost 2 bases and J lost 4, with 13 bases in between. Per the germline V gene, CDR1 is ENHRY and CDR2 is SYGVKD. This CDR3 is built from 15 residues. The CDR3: CAISEASARADTQYF. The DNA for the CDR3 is TGTGCCATCAGTGAGGCTTCGGCCCGGGCAGATACGCAGTATTTT.

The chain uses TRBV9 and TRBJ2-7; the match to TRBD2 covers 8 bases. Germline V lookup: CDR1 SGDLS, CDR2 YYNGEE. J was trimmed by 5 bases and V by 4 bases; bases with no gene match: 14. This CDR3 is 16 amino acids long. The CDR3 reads CASSPHSAGASNEQYF. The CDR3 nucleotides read TGTGCCAGCAGCCCTCATTCAGCGGGAGCGTCCAACGAGCAGTACTTC.

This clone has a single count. This chain's CDR3 is CASGLVPLLAGTYEQYF. DNA of the CDR3: TGTGCTAGTGGTTTGGTACCTCTTCTAGCGGGAACCTACGAGCAGTACTTC. The rearrangement links TRBV12-5 to TRBJ2-7; 9 positions match TRBD2. V shed 0 bases and J 2 bases; nucleotides not matched to a gene: 8. The CDR3 extends over 17 amino acids. Germline lookup yields CDR1 LGHNT and CDR2 FRNRAP.

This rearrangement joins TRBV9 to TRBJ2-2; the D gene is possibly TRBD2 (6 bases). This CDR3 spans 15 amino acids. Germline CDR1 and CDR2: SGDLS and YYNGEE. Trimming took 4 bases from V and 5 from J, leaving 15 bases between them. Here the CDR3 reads CASSLRDRETGELFF. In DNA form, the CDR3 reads TGTGCCAGCAGCCTTCGGGACCGGGAGACCGGGGAGCTGTTTTTT.

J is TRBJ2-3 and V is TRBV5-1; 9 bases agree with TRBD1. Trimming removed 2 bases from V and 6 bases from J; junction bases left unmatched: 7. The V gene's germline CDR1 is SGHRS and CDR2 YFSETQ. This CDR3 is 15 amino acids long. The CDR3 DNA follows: TGCGCCAGCAGCTTCTCGGACAGGGGTTCCGATACGCAGTATTTT. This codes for CASSFSDRGSDTQYF.

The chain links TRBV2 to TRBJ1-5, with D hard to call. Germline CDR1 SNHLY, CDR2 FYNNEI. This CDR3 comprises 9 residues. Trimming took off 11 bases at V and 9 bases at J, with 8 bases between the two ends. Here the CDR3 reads CACGRPQHF. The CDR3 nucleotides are TGTGCCTGCGGCAGGCCCCAGCATTTT.

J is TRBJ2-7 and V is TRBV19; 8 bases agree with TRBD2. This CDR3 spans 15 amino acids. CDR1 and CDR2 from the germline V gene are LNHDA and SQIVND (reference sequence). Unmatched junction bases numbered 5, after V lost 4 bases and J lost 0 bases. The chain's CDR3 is CASSNAGGISYEQYF. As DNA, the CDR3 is TGTGCCAGTAGTAATGCGGGAGGCATCTCCTACGAGCAGTACTTC.

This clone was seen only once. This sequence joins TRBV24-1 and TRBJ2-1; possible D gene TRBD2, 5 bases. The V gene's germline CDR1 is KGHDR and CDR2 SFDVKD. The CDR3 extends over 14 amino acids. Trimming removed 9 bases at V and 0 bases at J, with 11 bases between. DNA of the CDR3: TGTGCCACCGGAAAAGGGAGCTCCTACAATGAGCAGTTCTTC. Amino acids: CATGKGSSYNEQFF.

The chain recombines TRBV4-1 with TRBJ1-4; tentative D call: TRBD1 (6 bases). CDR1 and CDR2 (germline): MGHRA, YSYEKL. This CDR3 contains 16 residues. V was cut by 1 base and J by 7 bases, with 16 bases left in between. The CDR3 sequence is CASSQGNREVGEKLFF. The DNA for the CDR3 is TGCGCCAGCAGCCAAGGCAACAGGGAAGTCGGTGAAAAACTGTTTTTT.

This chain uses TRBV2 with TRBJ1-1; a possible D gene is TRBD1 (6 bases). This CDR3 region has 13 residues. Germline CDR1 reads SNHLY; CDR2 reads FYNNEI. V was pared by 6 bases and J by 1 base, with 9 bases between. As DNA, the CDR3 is TGTGCCAGCAGGACAGGATGGAACACTGAAGCTTTCTTT. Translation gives CASRTGWNTEAFF.

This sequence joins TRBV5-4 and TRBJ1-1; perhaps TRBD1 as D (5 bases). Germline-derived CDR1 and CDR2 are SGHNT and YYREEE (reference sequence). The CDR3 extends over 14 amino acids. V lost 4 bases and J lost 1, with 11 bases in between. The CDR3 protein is CASSPGGRNTEAFF. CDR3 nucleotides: TGTGCCAGCAGCCCGGGGGGACGGAACACTGAAGCTTTCTTT.

Here the CDR3 reads CASKDRGLYNEQFF. The CDR3 coding sequence is TGTGCCAGCAAAGACAGGGGGTTATACAATGAGCAGTTCTTC. V usage is TRBV19 and J usage is TRBJ2-1, with TRBD1 matching 9 bases. The trim removed 9 bases at V and 4 bases at J, leaving 7 bases unmatched. The CDR3 is made up of 14 amino acids. The germline gives CDR1 LNHDA, CDR2 SQIVND (reference sequence).

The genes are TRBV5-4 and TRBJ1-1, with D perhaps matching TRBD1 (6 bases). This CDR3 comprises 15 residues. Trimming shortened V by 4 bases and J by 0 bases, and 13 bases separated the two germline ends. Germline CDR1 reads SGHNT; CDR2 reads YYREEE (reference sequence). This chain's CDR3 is CASSGTGTLNTEAFF. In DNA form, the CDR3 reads TGTGCCAGCAGCGGGACCGGGACACTGAACACTGAAGCTTTCTTT.

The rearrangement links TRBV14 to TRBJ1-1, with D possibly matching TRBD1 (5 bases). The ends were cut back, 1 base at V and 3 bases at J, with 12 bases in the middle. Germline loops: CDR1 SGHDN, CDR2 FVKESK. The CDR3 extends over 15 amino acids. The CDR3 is CASSQGRGYYTEAFF. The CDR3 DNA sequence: TGTGCCAGCAGCCAAGGTCGGGGGTACTACACTGAAGCTTTCTTT.

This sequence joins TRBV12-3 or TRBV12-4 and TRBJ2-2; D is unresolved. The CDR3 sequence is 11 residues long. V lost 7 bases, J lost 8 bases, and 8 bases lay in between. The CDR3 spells CASTILGELFF. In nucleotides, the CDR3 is TGTGCCAGCACCATTTTGGGGGAGCTGTTTTTT.

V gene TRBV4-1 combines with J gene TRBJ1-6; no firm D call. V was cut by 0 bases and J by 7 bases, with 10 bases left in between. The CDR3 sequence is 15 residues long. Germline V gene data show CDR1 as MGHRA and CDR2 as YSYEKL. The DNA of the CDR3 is TGCGCCAGCAGCCAAGATCTGGCGGAAAATTCACCCCTCCACTTT. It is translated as CASSQDLAENSPLHF.

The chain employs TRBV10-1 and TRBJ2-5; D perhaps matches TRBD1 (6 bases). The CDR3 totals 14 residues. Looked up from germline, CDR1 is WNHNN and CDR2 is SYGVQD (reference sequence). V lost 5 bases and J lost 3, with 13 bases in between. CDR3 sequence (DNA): TGCGCCAGCAGTTTAGACAGGCCCGAAGAGACCCAGTACTTC. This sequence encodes CASSLDRPEETQYF.

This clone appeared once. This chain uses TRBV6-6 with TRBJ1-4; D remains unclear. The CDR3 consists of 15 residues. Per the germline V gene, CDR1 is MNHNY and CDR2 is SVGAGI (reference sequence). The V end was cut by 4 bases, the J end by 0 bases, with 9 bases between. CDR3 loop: CASSSGRATNEKLFF. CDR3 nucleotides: TGTGCCAGCAGTTCGGGGAGAGCAACTAATGAAAAACTGTTTTTT.

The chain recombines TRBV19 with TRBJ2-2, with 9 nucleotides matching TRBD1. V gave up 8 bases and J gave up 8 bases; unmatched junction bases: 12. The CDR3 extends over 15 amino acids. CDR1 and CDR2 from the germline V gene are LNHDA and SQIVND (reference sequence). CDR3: CASSRDRVYLGELFF. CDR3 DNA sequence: TGTGCCAGTTCCCGGGACAGGGTTTACCTGGGGGAGCTGTTTTTT. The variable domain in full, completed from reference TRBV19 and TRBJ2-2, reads DGGITQSPKYLFRKEGQNVTLSCEQNLNHDAMYWYRQDPGQGLRLIYYSQIVNDFQKGDIAEGYSVSREKKESFPLTVTSAQKNPTAFYLCASSRDRVYLGELFFGEGSRLTVL.

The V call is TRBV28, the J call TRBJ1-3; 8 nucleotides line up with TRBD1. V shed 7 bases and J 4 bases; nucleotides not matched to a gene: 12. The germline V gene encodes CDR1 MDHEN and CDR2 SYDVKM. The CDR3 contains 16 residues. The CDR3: CASTLLPGTGGNTIYF. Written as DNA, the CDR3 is TGTGCCAGCACCCTCCTACCCGGGACAGGCGGAAACACCATATATTTT. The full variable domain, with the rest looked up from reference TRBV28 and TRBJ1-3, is DVKVTQSSRYLVKRTGEKVFLECVQDMDHENMFWYRQDPGLGLRLIYFSYDVKMKEKGDIPEGYSVSREKKERFSLILESASTNQTSMYLCASTLLPGTGGNTIYFGEGSWLTVV.

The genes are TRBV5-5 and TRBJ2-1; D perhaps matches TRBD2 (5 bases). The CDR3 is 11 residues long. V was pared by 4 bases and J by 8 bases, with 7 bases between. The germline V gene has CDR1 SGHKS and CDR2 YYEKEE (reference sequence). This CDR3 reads CASSMDYEQFF. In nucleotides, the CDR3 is TGTGCCAGCAGCATGGACTATGAGCAGTTCTTC. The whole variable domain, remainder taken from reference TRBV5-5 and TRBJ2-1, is DAGVTQSPTHLIKTRGQQVTLRCSPISGHKSVSWYQQVLGQGPQFIFQYYEKEERGRGNFPDRFSARQFPNYSSELNVNALLLGDSALYLCASSMDYEQFFGPGTRLTVL.

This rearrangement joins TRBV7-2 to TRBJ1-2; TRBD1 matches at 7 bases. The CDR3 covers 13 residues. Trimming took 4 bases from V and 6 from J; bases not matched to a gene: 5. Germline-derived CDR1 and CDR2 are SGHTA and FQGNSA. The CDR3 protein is CASSSQGTDGYTF. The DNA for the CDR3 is TGTGCCAGCAGCTCCCAGGGGACAGATGGCTACACCTTC. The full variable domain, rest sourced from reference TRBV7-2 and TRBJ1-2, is GAGVSQSPSNKVTEKGKDVELRCDPISGHTALYWYRQSLGQGLEFLIYFQGNSAPDKSGLPSDRFSAERTGGSVSTLTIQRTQQEDSAVYLCASSSQGTDGYTFGSGTRLTVV.

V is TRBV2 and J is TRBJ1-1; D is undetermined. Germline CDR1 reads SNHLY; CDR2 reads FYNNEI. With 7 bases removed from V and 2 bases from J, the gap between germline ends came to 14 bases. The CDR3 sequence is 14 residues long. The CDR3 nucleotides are TGTGCCAGCATCCTACAGAATCTTAACACTGAAGCTTTCTTT. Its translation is CASILQNLNTEAFF.

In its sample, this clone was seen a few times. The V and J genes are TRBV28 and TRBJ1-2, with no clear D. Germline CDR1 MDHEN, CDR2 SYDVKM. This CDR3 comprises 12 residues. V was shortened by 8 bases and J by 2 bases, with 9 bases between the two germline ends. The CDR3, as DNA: TGTGCCAGCCGGGGTGAGAACTATGGCTACACCTTC. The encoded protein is CASRGENYGYTF.

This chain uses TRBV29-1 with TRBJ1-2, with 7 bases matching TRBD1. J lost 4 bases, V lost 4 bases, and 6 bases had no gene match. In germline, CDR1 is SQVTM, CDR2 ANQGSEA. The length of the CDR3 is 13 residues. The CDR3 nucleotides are TGCAGCGTTGCGGAGGGGGCGGGCTATGGCTACACCTTC. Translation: CSVAEGAGYGYTF.

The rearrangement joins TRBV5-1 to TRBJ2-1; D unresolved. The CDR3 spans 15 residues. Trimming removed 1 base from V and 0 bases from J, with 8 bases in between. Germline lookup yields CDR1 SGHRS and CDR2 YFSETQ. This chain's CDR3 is CASSLITSSYNEQFF. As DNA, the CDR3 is TGCGCCAGCAGCTTGATCACCAGCTCCTACAATGAGCAGTTCTTC.

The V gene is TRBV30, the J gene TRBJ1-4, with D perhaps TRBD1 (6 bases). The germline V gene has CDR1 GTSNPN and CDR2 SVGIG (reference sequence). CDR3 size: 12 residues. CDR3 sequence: CAGNRESEKLFF. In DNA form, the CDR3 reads TGTGCTGGGAACAGGGAGAGTGAAAAACTGTTTTTT.

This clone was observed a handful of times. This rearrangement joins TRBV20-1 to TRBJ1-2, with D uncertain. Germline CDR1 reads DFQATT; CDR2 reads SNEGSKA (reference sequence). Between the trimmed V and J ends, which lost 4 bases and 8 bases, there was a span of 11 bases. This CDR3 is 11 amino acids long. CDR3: CSATQTAGYTF. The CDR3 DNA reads TGCAGTGCTACGCAGACTGCCGGCTACACCTTC.

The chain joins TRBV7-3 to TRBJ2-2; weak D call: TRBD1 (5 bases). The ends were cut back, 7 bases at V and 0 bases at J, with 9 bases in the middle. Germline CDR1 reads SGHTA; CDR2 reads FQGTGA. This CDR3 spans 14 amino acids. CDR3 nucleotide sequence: TGTGCCAGCACCTCAGGGACGAACACCGGGGAGCTGTTTTTT. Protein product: CASTSGTNTGELFF.

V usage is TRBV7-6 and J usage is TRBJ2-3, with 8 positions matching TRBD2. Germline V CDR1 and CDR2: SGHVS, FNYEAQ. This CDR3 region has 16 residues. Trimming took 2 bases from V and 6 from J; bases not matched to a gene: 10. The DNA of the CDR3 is TGTGCCAGCAGCTTACTTGGTAGTAGCGGGGCCGATACGCAGTATTTT. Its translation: CASSLLGSSGADTQYF.

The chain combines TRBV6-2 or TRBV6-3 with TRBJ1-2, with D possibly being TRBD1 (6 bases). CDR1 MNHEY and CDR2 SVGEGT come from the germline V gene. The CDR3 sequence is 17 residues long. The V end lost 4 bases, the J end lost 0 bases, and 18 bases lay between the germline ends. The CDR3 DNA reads TGTGCCAGCAGTTCCAGACAGGCTACGATTTCTAACTATGGCTACACCTTC. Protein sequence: CASSSRQATISNYGYTF.

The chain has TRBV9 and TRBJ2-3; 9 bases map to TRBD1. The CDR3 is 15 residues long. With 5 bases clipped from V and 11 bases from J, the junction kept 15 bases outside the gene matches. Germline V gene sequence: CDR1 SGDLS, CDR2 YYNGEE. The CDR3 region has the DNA TGTGCCAGCAGTAATCCTGGGACAGGGAAGTACGGGCAGTATTTT. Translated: CASSNPGTGKYGQYF.